The 8 T cell receptor beta chains below all came from one sample that was sequenced in a study of PD-1 blockade in mismatch repair-deficient tumors. Profiled with immunoSEQ multiplex PCR; TCRdb holds only in-frame clones, not every one. Of roughly 120,000 clones in the sample, 85% to 90% were seen once. Specimen: peripheral blood, collected roughly 70 weeks after starting pembrolizumab. The receptors here all came from an adult with mismatch repair-deficient cancer.

The rearrangement uses TRBV9 and TRBJ1-2, with a tentative D call TRBD1 (5 bases). Trimming stripped 0 bases from V and 1 base from J, with 10 bases between. The germline V gene encodes CDR1 SGDLS and CDR2 YYNGEE. The CDR3 totals 15 residues. CDR3 in amino acids: CASSVGGGVNYGYTF. DNA for the CDR3: TGTGCCAGCAGCGTAGGGGGCGGCGTTAACTATGGCTACACCTTC.

This chain links TRBV4-2 with TRBJ2-7; 10 bases align to TRBD2. Trimming cost V 11 bases and J 0 bases; bases outside gene matches: 7. The length of the CDR3 is 14 residues. The germline V gene has CDR1 LGHNA and CDR2 YNFKEQ. The CDR3 DNA reads TGTGCCGCCCGACTAGCGGGCCTCTCCTACGAGCAGTACTTC. Protein: CAARLAGLSYEQYF.

The chain uses TRBV27 and TRBJ2-3; 9 nucleotides agree with TRBD2. CDR3 size: 14 residues. Trimming cost V 1 base and J 6 bases; bases outside gene matches: 2. Per germline, CDR1 MNHEY and CDR2 SMNVEV (reference sequence). The CDR3 DNA reads as TGTGCCAGCAGTTTATTAGCGGGAGTTGATACGCAGTATTTT. Residues: CASSLLAGVDTQYF.

The V gene is TRBV5-1, the J gene TRBJ2-2; D ambiguous. The CDR3 sequence is 11 residues long. Germline-derived CDR1 and CDR2 are SGHRS and YFSETQ. The ends were cut back, 4 bases at V and 6 bases at J, with 4 bases in the middle. The CDR3 DNA reads TGCGCCAGCAGCCACCCCGGGGAGCTGTTTTTT. Translation gives CASSHPGELFF.

The chain recombines TRBV30 with TRBJ2-1; D is undetermined. Germline V gene lookup returns CDR1 GTSNPN and CDR2 SVGIG (reference sequence). This CDR3 is built from 11 residues. V lost 0 bases to trimming and J lost 10 bases, with 7 bases between them. CDR3 residues: CAWSVRVEQFF. The CDR3 region has the DNA TGTGCCTGGAGTGTTCGGGTGGAGCAGTTCTTC.

The chain recombines TRBV6-1 with TRBJ2-3; the D gene is possibly TRBD2 (6 bases). In germline, CDR1 is MNHNS, CDR2 SASEGT. The CDR3 has 15 amino acids. V was trimmed by 4 bases and J by 2 bases, leaving 13 bases between them. The CDR3 here is CASSGVAAVTDTQYF. CDR3 DNA: TGTGCCAGCAGTGGGGTAGCGGCCGTCACAGATACGCAGTATTTT.

The V gene is TRBV13, the J gene TRBJ1-1; 7 positions match TRBD1. This CDR3 is 12 amino acids long. V trimming: 10 bases; J trimming: 8 bases; junction bases outside the gene matches: 10. Germline assignment: CDR1 PRHDT and CDR2 FYEKMQ (reference sequence). The CDR3 DNA sequence: TGTGCCATCCAGGGGGGTTTTGGGGAAGCTTTCTTT. This codes for CAIQGGFGEAFF.

This rearrangement joins TRBV4-1 to TRBJ2-3, with no clear D. The CDR3 extends over 17 amino acids. Germline lookup yields CDR1 MGHRA and CDR2 YSYEKL. Trimming left V 0 bases short and J 1 base short, with 14 bases between. CDR3 DNA sequence: TGCGCCAGCAGCCAAGATGTACTCCGCGCTGGCACAGATACGCAGTATTTT. It translates to CASSQDVLRAGTDTQYF.